Sequencing of this T cell receptor beta chain was carried out in a study of T-cell memory formation after mild COVID-19. Whole-study findings and limits: A second wave expanding day 15 to 37 was CD4+-biased; contracting clones were balanced. Pre-infection memory showed some responding clones, and this suggested that cross-reactive memory joined. CD4+ contracting clones were found mainly in CM and EM, and CD8+ ones in EMRA.

The CDR3 totals 15 residues. CDR1 is KGHSH, CDR2 LQKENI, per germline. Trimming removed 5 bases from V and 0 bases from J, with 13 bases in between. Regarding this clonotype: No antigen is known for it.

After 5'RACE with constant-segment primers, TCR alpha and TCR beta cDNA libraries carrying sample barcodes and UMIs were obtained. TCRdb redid the calling of the 5' RACE reads with MiXCR, one entry per CDR3 protein. The sample has 200,000 to 250,000 distinct CDR3 sequences, over 9% seen once; the top ten hold 3% to 4.5%. This TCR was recovered from a man aged 18 to 29 who had mild COVID-19 (a few samples of this study predate the infection). Cell type and time point are not known. The sequencing sample was made of PBMCs or a T cell subset sorted from them (not recorded which). This sequence joins TRBV18 and TRBJ1-1; unclear D gene. The CDR3 sequence: CASSSLLRMNTEAFF. The CDR3 DNA reads TGTGCCAGCTCATCCCTTCTTAGGATGAACACTGAAGCTTTCTTT.